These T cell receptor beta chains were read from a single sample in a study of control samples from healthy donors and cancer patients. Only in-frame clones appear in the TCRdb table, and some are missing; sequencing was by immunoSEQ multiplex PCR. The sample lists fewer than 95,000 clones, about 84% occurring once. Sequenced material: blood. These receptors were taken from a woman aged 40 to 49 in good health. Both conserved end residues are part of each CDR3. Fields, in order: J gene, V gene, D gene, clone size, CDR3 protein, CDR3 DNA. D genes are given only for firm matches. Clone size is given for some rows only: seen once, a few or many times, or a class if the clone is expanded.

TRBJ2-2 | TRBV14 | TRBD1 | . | CASSKFGTDTGELFF | TGTGCCAGCAGTAAGTTCGGGACAGACACCGGGGAGCTGTTTTTT
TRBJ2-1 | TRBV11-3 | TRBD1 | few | CASVPGQGARSSYNEQFF | TGTGCCAGCGTTCCGGGACAGGGGGCGAGAAGCTCCTACAATGAGCAGTTCTTC
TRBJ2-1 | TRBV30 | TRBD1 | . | CAWSWGQTISEQFF | TGTGCCTGGAGTTGGGGACAGACGATCTCTGAGCAGTTCTTC
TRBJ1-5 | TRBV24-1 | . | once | CATSQGFRQPQHF | TGTGCCACCAGCCAGGGCTTTCGCCAGCCCCAGCATTTT
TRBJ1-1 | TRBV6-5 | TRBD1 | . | CASSSQGTNTEAFF | TGTGCCAGCAGTTCACAGGGGACGAACACTGAAGCTTTCTTT
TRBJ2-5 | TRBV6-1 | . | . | CASSEGQFAQETQYF | TGTGCCAGCAGTGAGGGACAATTCGCGCAAGAGACCCAGTACTTC
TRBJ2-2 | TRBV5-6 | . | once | CASSLSYSNTGELFF | TGTGCCAGCAGCTTGTCATACTCGAACACCGGGGAGCTGTTTTTT
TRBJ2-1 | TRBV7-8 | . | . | CASSSKTGTTYNEQFF | TGTGCCAGCAGCTCAAAGACAGGAACCACCTACAATGAGCAGTTCTTC
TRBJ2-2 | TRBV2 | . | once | CASSEALQTGELFF | TGTGCCAGCAGTGAAGCGCTCCAGACCGGGGAGCTGTTTTTT
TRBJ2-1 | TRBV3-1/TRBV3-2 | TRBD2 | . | CASSQSGGGGHNEQFF | TGTGCCAGCAGCCAGTCGGGTGGCGGGGGACACAATGAGCAGTTCTTC
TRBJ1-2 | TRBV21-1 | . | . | CASSNIAWVPVQPNYGYTF | TGTGCCAGCAGCAATATAGCCTGGGTCCCGGTTCAGCCCAACTATGGCTACACCTTC
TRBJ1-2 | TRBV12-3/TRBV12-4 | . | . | CASSFGGYGYTF | TGTGCCAGCAGTTTTGGAGGCTATGGCTACACCTTC
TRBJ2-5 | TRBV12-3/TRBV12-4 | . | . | CASSYSSEETQYF | TGTGCCAGCAGTTACTCCTCGGAAGAGACCCAGTACTTC
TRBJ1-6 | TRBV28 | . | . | CASSPSLGSNSPLHF | TGTGCCAGTAGTCCCTCCCTAGGGTCTAATTCACCCCTCCACTTT
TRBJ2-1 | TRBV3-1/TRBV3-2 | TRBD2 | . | CASSQASSGGTNEQFF | TGTGCCAGCAGCCAAGCATCTAGCGGGGGTACCAATGAGCAGTTCTTC
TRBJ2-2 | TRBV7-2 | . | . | CASSSFSVETGELFF | TGTGCCAGCAGCTCCTTTTCTGTAGAGACTGGGGAGCTGTTTTTT
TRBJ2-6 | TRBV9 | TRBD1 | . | CASSVGLTPTGTGSSGANVLTF | TGTGCCAGCAGCGTAGGTCTCACTCCTACCGGGACAGGGAGCTCTGGGGCCAACGTCCTGACTTTC
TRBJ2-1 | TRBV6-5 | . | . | CASHTSLRGEQFF | TGTGCCAGCCACACCTCCTTAAGGGGTGAGCAGTTCTTC
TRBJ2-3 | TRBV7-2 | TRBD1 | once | CASSPGTAQSTDTQYF | TGTGCCAGCAGCCCAGGGACAGCCCAGAGCACAGATACGCAGTATTTT
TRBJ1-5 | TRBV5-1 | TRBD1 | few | CASSPGQTDQPQHF | TGCGCCAGCAGCCCGGGACAGACGGATCAGCCCCAGCATTTT
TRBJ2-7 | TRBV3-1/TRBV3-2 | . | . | CASSRRRTLSHEQYF | TGTGCCAGCAGCCGGCGACGGACGCTAAGTCACGAGCAGTACTTC
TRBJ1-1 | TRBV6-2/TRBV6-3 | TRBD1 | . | CASSYLGQPFMNTEAFF | TGTGCCAGCAGTTACTTGGGACAGCCGTTCATGAACACTGAAGCTTTCTTT
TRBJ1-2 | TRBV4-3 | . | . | CASSQARADYGYTF | TGCGCCAGCAGCCAAGCCAGAGCAGACTATGGCTACACCTTC
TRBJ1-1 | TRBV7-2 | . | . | CASSFTENTEAFF | TGTGCCAGCAGCTTCACAGAGAACACTGAAGCTTTCTTT
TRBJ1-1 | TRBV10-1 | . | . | CASSEEWNTEAFF | TGCGCCAGCAGTGAGGAATGGAACACTGAAGCTTTCTTT
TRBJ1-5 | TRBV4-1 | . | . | CASSQEFLSNQPQHF | TGCGCCAGCAGCCAAGAGTTTCTTAGCAATCAGCCCCAGCATTTT
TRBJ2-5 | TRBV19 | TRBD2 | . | CASSMGTSRETQYF | TGTGCCAGTAGTATGGGGACTAGCCGAGAGACCCAGTACTTC
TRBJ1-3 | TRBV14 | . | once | CASSLGSGNTIYF | TGTGCCAGCAGCCTTGGGTCCGGAAACACCATATATTTT